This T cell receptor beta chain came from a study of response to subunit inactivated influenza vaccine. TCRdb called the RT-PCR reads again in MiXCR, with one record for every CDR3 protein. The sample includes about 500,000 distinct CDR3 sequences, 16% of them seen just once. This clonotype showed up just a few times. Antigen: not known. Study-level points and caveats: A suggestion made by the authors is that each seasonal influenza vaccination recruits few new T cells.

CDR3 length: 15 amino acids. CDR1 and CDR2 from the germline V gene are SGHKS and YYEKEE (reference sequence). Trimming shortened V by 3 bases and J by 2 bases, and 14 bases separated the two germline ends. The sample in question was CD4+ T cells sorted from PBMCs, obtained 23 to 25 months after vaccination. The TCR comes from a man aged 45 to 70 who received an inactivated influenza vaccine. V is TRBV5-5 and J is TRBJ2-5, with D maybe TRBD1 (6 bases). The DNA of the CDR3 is TGTGCCAGCAGCTCCCTGGGACACCAACAAGAGACCCAGTACTTC. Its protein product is CASSSLGHQQETQYF.